These 2 T cell receptor beta chains were sequenced from one sample in a study of early T cells in non-severe SARS-CoV-2 infection. TCRdb reprocessed the 5' RACE reads with MiXCR, giving one entry per CDR3 protein. The table includes around 50,000 distinct CDR3 sequences, 9.5% to 15% detected once. The sample taken for sequencing was whole blood. These receptors came from an adult who was a healthcare worker with PCR-confirmed SARS-CoV-2 infection or an uninfected control (not recorded which).

This clonotype has at least ten counts. The chain has TRBV6-6 and TRBJ1-4; 10 bases line up with TRBD1. This CDR3 has 17 residues. Per germline, CDR1 MNHNY and CDR2 SVGAGI (reference sequence). The V gene end was trimmed by 2 bases and the J gene end by 1 base; junction bases not matched to a gene: 4. The CDR3 here is CASSYAGQGVTNEKLFF. CDR3 bases: TGTGCCAGCAGTTACGCAGGACAGGGGGTAACTAATGAAAAACTGTTTTTT.

This clonotype was seen ten or more times. This chain's CDR3 is CASSPNRQLTLAKNIQYF. The CDR3 DNA follows: TGCGCCAGCAGCCCAAATCGACAGTTAACACTAGCCAAAAACATTCAGTACTTC. The rearrangement links TRBV5-1 to TRBJ2-4; D is possibly TRBD1 (5 bases). The length of the CDR3 is 18 residues. Looked up from germline, CDR1 is SGHRS and CDR2 is YFSETQ. The germline V and J ends were trimmed by 4 bases and 0 bases, with 20 bases remaining between them.